The 8 T cell receptor beta chains in this list originate from one sample, sequenced in a study of T cell changes during pregnancy in multiple sclerosis. The data were produced by immunoSEQ multiplex PCR, yet TCRdb's version contains in-frame clones alone and is incomplete. This sample has 70,000 to 95,000 clones, with around 93% found just once. Material: peripheral blood, obtained in the second trimester of pregnancy. The source of these receptors is a female donor in good health, enrolled as a control in a pregnancy study.

This CDR3 is CASSTRQGYGYTF. The CDR3 bases are TGTGCCAGCAGTACCAGACAGGGGTATGGCTACACCTTC. V is TRBV27 and J is TRBJ1-2; 8 nucleotides match TRBD1. V shed 5 bases and J 5 bases; nucleotides not matched to a gene: 4. Germline CDR1 is MNHEY and CDR2 is SMNVEV (reference sequence). The CDR3 runs to 13 residues.

On this clone itself: This same CDR3 is encoded by further DNA sequences in the sample. The CDR3 sequence is CASSPRQGYGNTIYF. CDR3 nucleotides: TGCGCCAGCAGCCCCCGACAGGGTTATGGAAACACCATATATTTT. The chain recombines TRBV5-1 with TRBJ1-3; 7 bases fit TRBD1. V lost 4 bases and J lost 3; bases outside the gene matches: 7. Per germline, CDR1 SGHRS and CDR2 YFSETQ. This CDR3 is 15 amino acids long.

CDR3 amino acids: CASSGPLAGGYNEQFF. In DNA, the CDR3 is TGTGCCAGCAGTGGTCCCCTAGCGGGGGGTTACAATGAGCAGTTCTTC. The chain couples TRBV2 to TRBJ2-1; 11 bases agree with TRBD2. V dropped 4 bases and J dropped 4; count of bases not matched to a gene: 6. CDR3 length: 16 residues. Germline CDR1 is SNHLY and CDR2 is FYNNEI.

The rearrangement links TRBV6-4 to TRBJ2-3; 9 bases line up with TRBD2. In germline, CDR1 is MRHNA, CDR2 SNTAGT. V lost 6 bases, J lost 6 bases, and 10 bases stayed unmatched. The CDR3 loop spans 15 amino acids. CDR3 coding DNA: TGTGCCAGCAGCCTAGAGCGGGGGGCGTGGGATACGCAGTATTTT. Its translation is CASSLERGAWDTQYF.

This chain uses TRBV29-1 with TRBJ2-3, with TRBD2 matching 15 bases. Trimming cost V 7 bases and J 3 bases; bases outside gene matches: 8. Germline CDR1 is SQVTM and CDR2 is ANQGSEA. This CDR3 spans 16 amino acids. The CDR3 protein is CSATRGLAGGTDTQYF. CDR3 in DNA: TGCAGCGCCACCCGAGGACTAGCGGGGGGGACAGATACGCAGTATTTT.

This chain connects TRBV6-6 to TRBJ1-5; D gene unclear. Germline CDR1 MNHNY, CDR2 SVGAGI (reference sequence). V dropped 2 bases and J dropped 2 bases, with 7 bases sitting between them. This CDR3 comprises 14 residues. The CDR3 loop reads CASSYRRGNQPQHF. The DNA for the CDR3 is TGTGCCAGCAGTTACAGGAGGGGCAATCAGCCCCAGCATTTT.

This chain joins TRBV7-2 and TRBJ1-1, with TRBD1 as a possible D gene (5 bases). The CDR3 consists of 18 residues. Germline loops: CDR1 SGHTA, CDR2 FQGNSA. The ends were cut back, 5 bases at V and 0 bases at J, with 22 bases in the middle. CDR3 sequence (DNA): TGTGCCAGCAGCCTTCGACAGCCGAGTTTTACCATGAACACTGAAGCTTTCTTT. Residues: CASSLRQPSFTMNTEAFF.

The rearrangement uses TRBV2 and TRBJ1-2; D gene uncertain. Germline CDR1 is SNHLY and CDR2 is FYNNEI. V gave up 6 bases and J gave up 9 bases, with 20 bases separating them. There are 14 residues in the CDR3. The CDR3 reads CASSAETTFYRYTF. The CDR3 nucleotides read TGTGCCAGCAGCGCGGAAACGACCTTTTATCGCTACACCTTC.